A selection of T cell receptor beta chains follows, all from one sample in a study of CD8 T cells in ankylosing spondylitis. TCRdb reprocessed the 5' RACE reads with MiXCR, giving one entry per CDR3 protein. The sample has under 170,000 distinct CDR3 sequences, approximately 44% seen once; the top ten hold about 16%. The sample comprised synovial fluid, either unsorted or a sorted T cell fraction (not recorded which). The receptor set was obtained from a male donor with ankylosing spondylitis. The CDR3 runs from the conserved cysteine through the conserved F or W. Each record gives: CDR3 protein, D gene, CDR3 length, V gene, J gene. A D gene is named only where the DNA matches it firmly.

cdr3_aa: CSVEDRSGSYTGELFF
d_call: TRBD2
cdr3_length: 16
v_call: TRBV29-1
j_call: TRBJ2-2

cdr3_aa: CASSLEGTVETQYF
d_call: NA
cdr3_length: 14
v_call: TRBV7-6
j_call: TRBJ2-5

cdr3_aa: CASSQDGVKTFF
d_call: NA
cdr3_length: 12
v_call: TRBV4-1
j_call: TRBJ2-1

cdr3_aa: CAISERASRGSNYGYTF
d_call: NA
cdr3_length: 17
v_call: TRBV10-3
j_call: TRBJ1-2

cdr3_aa: CASSLWQGPQFF
d_call: NA
cdr3_length: 12
v_call: TRBV7-9
j_call: TRBJ2-1

cdr3_aa: CASKGEGSSNTGELFF
d_call: NA
cdr3_length: 16
v_call: TRBV4-1
j_call: TRBJ2-2

cdr3_aa: CASSQVPEAPYEQYF
d_call: NA
cdr3_length: 15
v_call: TRBV4-2
j_call: TRBJ2-7

cdr3_aa: CASSLRGGGYEQYF
d_call: NA
cdr3_length: 14
v_call: TRBV7-3
j_call: TRBJ2-7

cdr3_aa: CASSLTPGTSGNEQFF
d_call: TRBD2
cdr3_length: 16
v_call: TRBV12-3/TRBV12-4
j_call: TRBJ2-1

cdr3_aa: CASSFWLQGAPGELFF
d_call: TRBD1
cdr3_length: 16
v_call: TRBV11-2
j_call: TRBJ2-2

cdr3_aa: CASSSVRLAGVDEQFF
d_call: TRBD2
cdr3_length: 16
v_call: TRBV7-8
j_call: TRBJ2-1

cdr3_aa: CSVDGSLAGEETQYF
d_call: TRBD2
cdr3_length: 15
v_call: TRBV29-1
j_call: TRBJ2-5

cdr3_aa: CASRGKTQYF
d_call: NA
cdr3_length: 10
v_call: TRBV27
j_call: TRBJ2-5

cdr3_aa: CASSQTPQLVLGYNEQFF
d_call: NA
cdr3_length: 18
v_call: TRBV3-1
j_call: TRBJ2-1

cdr3_aa: CASTEFYGYTF
d_call: NA
cdr3_length: 11
v_call: TRBV2
j_call: TRBJ1-2

cdr3_aa: CASSQGEGRYTQYF
d_call: NA
cdr3_length: 14
v_call: TRBV4-1
j_call: TRBJ2-3

cdr3_aa: CASSLGGTCSVCGYTF
d_call: NA
cdr3_length: 16
v_call: TRBV12-3/TRBV12-4
j_call: TRBJ1-2

cdr3_aa: CATSRDPVPNEKLFF
d_call: NA
cdr3_length: 15
v_call: TRBV15
j_call: TRBJ1-4

cdr3_aa: CASSVMGAQRNTEAFF
d_call: NA
cdr3_length: 16
v_call: TRBV9
j_call: TRBJ1-1

cdr3_aa: CASSQEWGGGSYERYF
d_call: NA
cdr3_length: 16
v_call: TRBV4-3
j_call: TRBJ2-7

cdr3_aa: CATSKLAGEGNEQFF
d_call: TRBD2
cdr3_length: 15
v_call: TRBV15
j_call: TRBJ2-1

cdr3_aa: CASSLVEDRGHRSGNTIYF
d_call: TRBD1
cdr3_length: 19
v_call: TRBV5-1
j_call: TRBJ1-3

cdr3_aa: CASSFWLAGRTGELFF
d_call: TRBD2
cdr3_length: 16
v_call: TRBV12-3/TRBV12-4
j_call: TRBJ2-2

cdr3_aa: CASSPLGGIYGYTF
d_call: NA
cdr3_length: 14
v_call: TRBV11-2
j_call: TRBJ1-2

cdr3_aa: CASSYGGFEAFF
d_call: NA
cdr3_length: 12
v_call: TRBV6-2/TRBV6-3
j_call: TRBJ1-1

cdr3_aa: CASSQEFESGANVLTF
d_call: NA
cdr3_length: 16
v_call: TRBV4-3
j_call: TRBJ2-6

cdr3_aa: CASSLSLGQAANEQFF
d_call: TRBD1
cdr3_length: 16
v_call: TRBV27
j_call: TRBJ2-1

cdr3_aa: CASSLLSTGYGYTF
d_call: NA
cdr3_length: 14
v_call: TRBV7-9
j_call: TRBJ1-2

cdr3_aa: CSADLAKNIQYF
d_call: NA
cdr3_length: 12
v_call: TRBV20-1
j_call: TRBJ2-4

cdr3_aa: CASSLTGGDTQYF
d_call: TRBD2
cdr3_length: 13
v_call: TRBV7-2
j_call: TRBJ2-3

cdr3_aa: CSARGLSGGPSNQPQHF
d_call: NA
cdr3_length: 17
v_call: TRBV20-1
j_call: TRBJ1-5

cdr3_aa: CASSPGETQYF
d_call: NA
cdr3_length: 11
v_call: TRBV12-3/TRBV12-4
j_call: TRBJ2-5

cdr3_aa: CASSYGPPLNYGYTF
d_call: NA
cdr3_length: 15
v_call: TRBV6-5
j_call: TRBJ1-2

cdr3_aa: CATSSDRETDTQYF
d_call: TRBD1
cdr3_length: 14
v_call: TRBV15
j_call: TRBJ2-3

cdr3_aa: CASSLRGGTTGELFF
d_call: TRBD2
cdr3_length: 15
v_call: TRBV7-8
j_call: TRBJ2-2

cdr3_aa: CASSRWGNSPLHF
d_call: NA
cdr3_length: 13
v_call: TRBV4-1
j_call: TRBJ1-6

cdr3_aa: CASSPDWGRWIGELFF
d_call: NA
cdr3_length: 16
v_call: TRBV4-1
j_call: TRBJ2-2

cdr3_aa: CATSDWGRASRGEQFF
d_call: NA
cdr3_length: 16
v_call: TRBV24-1
j_call: TRBJ2-1

cdr3_aa: CAISALAGVFDEQFF
d_call: TRBD2
cdr3_length: 15
v_call: TRBV10-3
j_call: TRBJ2-1

cdr3_aa: CASRDRLAGTYNEQFF
d_call: TRBD2
cdr3_length: 16
v_call: TRBV7-9
j_call: TRBJ2-1

cdr3_aa: CASSLVVGLDEQFF
d_call: NA
cdr3_length: 14
v_call: TRBV7-7
j_call: TRBJ2-1

cdr3_aa: CASSPRDRVSYEQYF
d_call: TRBD1
cdr3_length: 15
v_call: TRBV18
j_call: TRBJ2-7

cdr3_aa: CASSLDRGHMEAFF
d_call: TRBD1
cdr3_length: 14
v_call: TRBV28
j_call: TRBJ1-1

cdr3_aa: CASSFDIMNEQFF
d_call: NA
cdr3_length: 13
v_call: TRBV7-8
j_call: TRBJ2-1

cdr3_aa: CASSYSPDGVGEQFF
d_call: NA
cdr3_length: 15
v_call: TRBV6-5
j_call: TRBJ2-1

cdr3_aa: CASHGQGGSYEQYF
d_call: TRBD1
cdr3_length: 14
v_call: TRBV6-1
j_call: TRBJ2-7

cdr3_aa: CDSSLRDSAWGHQPQHF
d_call: TRBD1
cdr3_length: 17
v_call: TRBV5-5
j_call: TRBJ1-5